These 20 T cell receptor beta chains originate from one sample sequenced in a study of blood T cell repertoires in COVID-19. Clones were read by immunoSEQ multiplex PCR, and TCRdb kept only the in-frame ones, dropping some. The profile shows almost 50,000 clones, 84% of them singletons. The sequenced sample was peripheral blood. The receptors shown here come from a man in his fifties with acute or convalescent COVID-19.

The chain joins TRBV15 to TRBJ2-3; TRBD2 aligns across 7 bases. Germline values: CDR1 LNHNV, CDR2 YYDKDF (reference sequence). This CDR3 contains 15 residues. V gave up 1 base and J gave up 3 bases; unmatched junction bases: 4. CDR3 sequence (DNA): TGTGCCACCAGCAGAGGACGGGGGGAAACAGATACGCAGTATTTT. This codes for CATSRGRGETDTQYF.

This CDR3 reads CASSLTGPDTQYF. The CDR3 DNA sequence: TGTGCCAGCAGCCTAACAGGGCCAGATACGCAGTATTTT. This rearrangement joins TRBV11-3 to TRBJ2-3, with a possible D match to TRBD1 (6 bases). Per the germline V gene, CDR1 is SGHNT and CDR2 is YENEEA. There are 13 residues in the CDR3. Trimming shortened V by 5 bases and J by 4 bases, and 10 bases separated the two germline ends. The entire variable domain, with the rest obtained from reference TRBV11-3 and TRBJ2-3, is as follows: EAGVVQSPRYKIIEKKQPVAFWCNPISGHNTLYWYLQNLGQGPELLIRYENEEAVDDSQLPKDRFSAERLKGVDSTLKIQPAELGDSAVYLCASSLTGPDTQYFGPGTRLTVL.

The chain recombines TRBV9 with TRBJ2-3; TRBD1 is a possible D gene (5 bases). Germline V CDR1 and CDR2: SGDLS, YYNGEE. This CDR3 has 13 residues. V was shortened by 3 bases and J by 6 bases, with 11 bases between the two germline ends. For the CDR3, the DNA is TGTGCCAGCAGCGCACGGACATGGGATACGCAGTATTTT. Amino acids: CASSARTWDTQYF.

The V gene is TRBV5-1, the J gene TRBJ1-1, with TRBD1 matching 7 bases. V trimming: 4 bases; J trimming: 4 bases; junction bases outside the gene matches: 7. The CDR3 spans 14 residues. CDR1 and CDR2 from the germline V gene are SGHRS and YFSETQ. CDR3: CASSRTGKGTEAFF. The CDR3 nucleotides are TGCGCCAGCAGCCGGACAGGTAAGGGCACTGAAGCTTTCTTT.

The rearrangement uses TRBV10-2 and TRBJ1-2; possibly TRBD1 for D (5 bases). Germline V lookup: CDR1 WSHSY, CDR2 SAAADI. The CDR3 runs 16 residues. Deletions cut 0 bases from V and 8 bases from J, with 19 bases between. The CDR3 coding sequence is TGCGCCAGCAGTGAGTCGAAGGACACTCCATCTTACGGCTACACCTTC. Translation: CASSESKDTPSYGYTF.

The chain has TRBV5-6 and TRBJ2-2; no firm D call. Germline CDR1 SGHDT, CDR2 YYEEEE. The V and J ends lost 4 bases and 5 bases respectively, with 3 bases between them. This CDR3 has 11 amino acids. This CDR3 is CASSTTGELFF. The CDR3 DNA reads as TGTGCCAGCAGCACTACCGGGGAGCTGTTTTTT. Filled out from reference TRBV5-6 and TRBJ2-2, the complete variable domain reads DAGVTQSPTHLIKTRGQQVTLRCSPKSGHDTVSWYQQALGQGPQFIFQYYEEEERQRGNFPDRFSGHQFPNYSSELNVNALLLGDSALYLCASSTTGELFFGEGSRLTVL.

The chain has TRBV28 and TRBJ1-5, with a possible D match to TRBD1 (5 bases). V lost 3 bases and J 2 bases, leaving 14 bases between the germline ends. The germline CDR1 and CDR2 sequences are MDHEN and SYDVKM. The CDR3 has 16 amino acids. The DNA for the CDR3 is TGTGCCAGCAGTTTTGGGGGGACCTTCGGCAATCAGCCCCAGCATTTT. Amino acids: CASSFGGTFGNQPQHF.

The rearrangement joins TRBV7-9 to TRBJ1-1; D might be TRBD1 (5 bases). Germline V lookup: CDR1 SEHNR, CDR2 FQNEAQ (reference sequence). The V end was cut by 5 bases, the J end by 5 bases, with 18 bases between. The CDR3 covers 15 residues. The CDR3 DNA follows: TGTGCCAGCAGCCCCGGGGCCAGGGAGGGTACTGAAGCTTTCTTT. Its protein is CASSPGAREGTEAFF.

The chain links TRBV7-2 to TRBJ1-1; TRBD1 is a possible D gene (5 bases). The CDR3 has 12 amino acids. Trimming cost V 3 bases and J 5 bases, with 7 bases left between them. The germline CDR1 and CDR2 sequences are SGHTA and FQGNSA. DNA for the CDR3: TGTGCCAGCAGCTTCCCAGGGACTGAAGCTTTCTTT. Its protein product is CASSFPGTEAFF.

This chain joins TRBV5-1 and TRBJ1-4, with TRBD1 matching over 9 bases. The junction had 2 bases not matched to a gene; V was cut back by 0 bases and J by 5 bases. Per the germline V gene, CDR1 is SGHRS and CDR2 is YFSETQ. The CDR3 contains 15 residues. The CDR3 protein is CASSLVDRGNEKLFF. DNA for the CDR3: TGCGCCAGCAGCTTGGTGGACAGGGGCAATGAAAAACTGTTTTTT.

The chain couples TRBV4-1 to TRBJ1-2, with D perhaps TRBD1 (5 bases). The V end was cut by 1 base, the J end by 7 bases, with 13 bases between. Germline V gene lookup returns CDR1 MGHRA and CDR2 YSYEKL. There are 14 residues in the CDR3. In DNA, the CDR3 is TGCGCCAGCAGCCAAGGGGCAGGGAAGGTTGGCTACACCTTC. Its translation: CASSQGAGKVGYTF.

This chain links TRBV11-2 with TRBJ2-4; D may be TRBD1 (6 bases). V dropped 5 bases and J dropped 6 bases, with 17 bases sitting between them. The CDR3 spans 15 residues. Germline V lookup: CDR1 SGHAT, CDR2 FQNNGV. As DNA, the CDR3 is TGTGCCAGCAGCCGAGTCAGCCAGGGGTTAAACATTCAGTACTTC. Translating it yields CASSRVSQGLNIQYF.

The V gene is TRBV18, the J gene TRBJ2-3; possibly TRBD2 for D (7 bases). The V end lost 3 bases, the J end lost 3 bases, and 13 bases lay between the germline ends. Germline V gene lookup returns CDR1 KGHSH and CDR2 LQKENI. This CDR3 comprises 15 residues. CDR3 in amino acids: CASSPRGRGTDTQYF. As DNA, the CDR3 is TGTGCCAGCTCACCCAGAGGGAGGGGGACAGATACGCAGTATTTT.

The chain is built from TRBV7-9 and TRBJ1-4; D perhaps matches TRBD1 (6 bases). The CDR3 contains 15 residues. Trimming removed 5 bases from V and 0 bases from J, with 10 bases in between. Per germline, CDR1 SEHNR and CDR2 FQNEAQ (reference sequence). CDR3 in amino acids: CASSQGHSTNEKLFF. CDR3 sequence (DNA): TGTGCCAGCAGCCAGGGACACTCAACTAATGAAAAACTGTTTTTT.

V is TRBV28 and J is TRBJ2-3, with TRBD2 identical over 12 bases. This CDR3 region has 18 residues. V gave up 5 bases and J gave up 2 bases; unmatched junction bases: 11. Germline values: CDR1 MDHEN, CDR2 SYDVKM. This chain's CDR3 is CASSTVTWTSGTTDTQYF. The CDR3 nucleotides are TGTGCCAGCAGTACCGTAACATGGACTAGCGGGACCACAGATACGCAGTATTTT. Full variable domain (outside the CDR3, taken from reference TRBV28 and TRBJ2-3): DVKVTQSSRYLVKRTGEKVFLECVQDMDHENMFWYRQDPGLGLRLIYFSYDVKMKEKGDIPEGYSVSREKKERFSLILESASTNQTSMYLCASSTVTWTSGTTDTQYFGPGTRLTVL.

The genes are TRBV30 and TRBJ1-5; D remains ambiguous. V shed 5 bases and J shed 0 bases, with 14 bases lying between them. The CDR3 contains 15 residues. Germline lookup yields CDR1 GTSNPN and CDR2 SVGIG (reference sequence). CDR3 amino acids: CAWASGPNSNQPQHF. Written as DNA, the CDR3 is TGTGCCTGGGCCTCAGGTCCAAATAGCAATCAGCCCCAGCATTTT.

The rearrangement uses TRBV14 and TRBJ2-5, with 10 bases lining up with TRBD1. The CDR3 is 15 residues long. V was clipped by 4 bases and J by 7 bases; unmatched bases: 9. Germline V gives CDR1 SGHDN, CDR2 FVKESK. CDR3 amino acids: CASSLPGQGKGTQYF. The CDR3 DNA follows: TGTGCCAGCAGCCTTCCGGGACAGGGGAAAGGGACCCAGTACTTC.

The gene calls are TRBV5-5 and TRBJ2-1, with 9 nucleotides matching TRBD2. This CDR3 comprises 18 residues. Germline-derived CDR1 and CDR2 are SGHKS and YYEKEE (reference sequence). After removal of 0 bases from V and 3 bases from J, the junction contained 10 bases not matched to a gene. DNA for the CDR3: TGTGCCAGCAGCTTGGGGGGCCAGAGCGGGAGGCTCTACAATGAGCAGTTCTTC. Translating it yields CASSLGGQSGRLYNEQFF.

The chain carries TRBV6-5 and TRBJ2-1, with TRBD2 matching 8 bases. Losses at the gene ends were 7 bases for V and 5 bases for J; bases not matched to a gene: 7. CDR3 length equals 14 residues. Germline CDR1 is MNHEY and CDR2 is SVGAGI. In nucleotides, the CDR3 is TGTGCCAGCAATGGGCGGGAGGCTAACAATGAGCAGTTCTTC. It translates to CASNGREANNEQFF.

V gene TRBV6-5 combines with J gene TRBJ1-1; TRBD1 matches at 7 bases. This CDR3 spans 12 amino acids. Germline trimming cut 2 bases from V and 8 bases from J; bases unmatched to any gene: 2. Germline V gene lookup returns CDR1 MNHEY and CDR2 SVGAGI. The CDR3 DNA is TGTGCCAGCAGTTACGGGACAGACGAAGCTTTCTTT. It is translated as CASSYGTDEAFF.